This TCR beta chain was observed in a study of identical twins. A universal primer site was added by template switching, and unique molecular identifiers were carried by the cDNA. MiXCR, applied by TCRdb to the 5' RACE reads, yields one record per CDR3 protein. The sample has 250,000 to 300,000 distinct CDR3 sequences; 6.5% to 9.5% are singletons. This clonotype was detected only a few times. What it binds is not known. The study's findings and limits: Twins shared beta out-of-frame sequences in excess, but this excess was weaker. Researchers reported excess low generation probability among twin-shared out-of-frame alpha sequences.

These records were also assigned to another study, of yellow fever vaccine responses in identical twins.

Source material: CD8+ T cells sorted from blood. This sequence originates from a woman between 18 and 29 years old in good health.

Written as DNA, the CDR3 is TGCGCCAGCAGCCAAGATACGCGGGGCTCCTACGAGCAGTACTTC. Its translation: CASSQDTRGSYEQYF. V and J are TRBV4-3 and TRBJ2-7; possibly TRBD2 for D (6 bases). V gave up 0 bases and J gave up 0 bases, with 9 bases separating them. Germline values: CDR1 LGHNA, CDR2 YSLEER. There are 15 residues in the CDR3.